This TCR beta chain was captured by sequencing in a study of T cells after yellow fever vaccination. TCRdb re-derived calls from the 5' RACE reads in MiXCR, one entry per CDR3 protein. The sample lists 550,000 or so distinct CDR3 sequences, roughly 19% occurring once. Trimming pared 6 bases from V and 7 bases from J, leaving 11 bases between. Germline CDR1 SQVTM, CDR2 ANQGSEA. The CDR3 runs to 11 residues. The material sequenced was PBMCs, taken 15 days after the yellow fever booster vaccination. The chain couples TRBV29-1 to TRBJ2-3; no reliable D call. The sequence came from a man between 25 and 39 years old who received the YFV17D yellow fever vaccine. As DNA, the CDR3 is TGCAGCGTCGAGATATTCAATACGCAGTATTTT. Its translation: CSVEIFNTQYF.